This note documents a single TCR beta chain sequence. No antigen is known for it. This entry belongs to a study of cytomegalovirus exposure and HLA in healthy donors. Overall study: Of 350 to 400 genotyped donors, roughly 76% grouped in the Caucasian-associated ancestry cluster. General study results and limits: In a later analysis, V- and J-gene trimming of beta chains associated with a DCLRE1C missense variant, replicated independently.

Germline V lookup: CDR1 MNHNS, CDR2 SASEGT. V dropped 6 bases and J dropped 5 bases, with 11 bases sitting between them. The CDR3 extends over 13 amino acids. With 60 Vbeta and 13 Jbeta primers, the PCR was carried out. Clones were sequenced by immunoSEQ multiplex PCR, and TCRdb holds only the in-frame ones, with some missing. The sample yields 60,000 to 85,000 clones, of which the top ten take up approximately 13%. This chain uses TRBV6-1 with TRBJ1-5; D gene unclear. Material for sequencing was PBMCs. The clonotype was recovered from a man aged 50 to 60 in good health and CMV-seropositive. CDR3 nucleotides: TGTGCCAGCAGGTCTAAAGTTGATCAGCCCCAGCATTTT. Its translation is CASRSKVDQPQHF.